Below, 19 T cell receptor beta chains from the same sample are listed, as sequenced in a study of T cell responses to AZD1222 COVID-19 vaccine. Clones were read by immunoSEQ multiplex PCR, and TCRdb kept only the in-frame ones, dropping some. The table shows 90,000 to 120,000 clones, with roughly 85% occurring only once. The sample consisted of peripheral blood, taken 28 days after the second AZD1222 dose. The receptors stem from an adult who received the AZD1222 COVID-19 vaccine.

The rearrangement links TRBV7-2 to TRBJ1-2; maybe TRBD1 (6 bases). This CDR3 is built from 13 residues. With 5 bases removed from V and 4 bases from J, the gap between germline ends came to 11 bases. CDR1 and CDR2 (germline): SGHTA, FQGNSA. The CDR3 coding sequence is TGTGCCAGCAGCGTTGGACAGTCCTATGGCTACACCTTC. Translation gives CASSVGQSYGYTF.

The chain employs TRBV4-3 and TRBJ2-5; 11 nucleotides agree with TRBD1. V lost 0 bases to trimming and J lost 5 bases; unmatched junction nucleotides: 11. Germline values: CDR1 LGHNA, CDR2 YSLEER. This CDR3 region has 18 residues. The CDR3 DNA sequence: TGCGCCAGCAGCCAAGATATGGCGGGACAGGGGGTCCACGAGACCCAGTACTTC. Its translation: CASSQDMAGQGVHETQYF.

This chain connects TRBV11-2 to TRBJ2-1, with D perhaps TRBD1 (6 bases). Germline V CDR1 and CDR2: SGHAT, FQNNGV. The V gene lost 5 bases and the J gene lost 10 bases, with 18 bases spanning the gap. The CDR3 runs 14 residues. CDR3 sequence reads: CASSLSWFTGEQFF. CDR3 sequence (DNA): TGTGCCAGCAGCCTATCGTGGTTTACAGGGGAGCAGTTCTTC. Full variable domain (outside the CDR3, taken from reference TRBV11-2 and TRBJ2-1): EAGVAQSPRYKIIEKRQSVAFWCNPISGHATLYWYQQILGQGPKLLIQFQNNGVVDDSQLPKDRFSAERLKGVDSTLKIQPAKLEDSAVYLCASSLSWFTGEQFFGPGTRLTVL.

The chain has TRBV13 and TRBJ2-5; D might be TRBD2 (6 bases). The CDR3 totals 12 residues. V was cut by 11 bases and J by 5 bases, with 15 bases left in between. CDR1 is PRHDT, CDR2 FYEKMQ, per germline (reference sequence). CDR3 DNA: TGTGCCTCTGGAGCCGCGGGGGAGACCCAGTACTTC. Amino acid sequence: CASGAAGETQYF.

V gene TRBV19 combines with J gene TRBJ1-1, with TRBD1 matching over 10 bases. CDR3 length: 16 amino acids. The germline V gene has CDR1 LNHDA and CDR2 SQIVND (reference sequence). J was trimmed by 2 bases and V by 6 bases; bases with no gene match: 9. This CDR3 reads CASSRQGAVGNTEAFF. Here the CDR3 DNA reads TGTGCCAGTAGCAGACAGGGGGCGGTCGGCAACACTGAAGCTTTCTTT.

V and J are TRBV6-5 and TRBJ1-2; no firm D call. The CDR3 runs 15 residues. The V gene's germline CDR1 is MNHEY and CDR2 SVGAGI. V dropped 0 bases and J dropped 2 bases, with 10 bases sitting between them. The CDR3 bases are TGTGCCAGCAGTTACTCGGAGGCAGGAAACTATGGCTACACCTTC. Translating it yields CASSYSEAGNYGYTF.

In nucleotides, the CDR3 is TGTGCCAGCAGCCAAGTCGGACAGGGGGAAGAGACCCAGTACTTC. This codes for CASSQVGQGEETQYF. This chain links TRBV4-2 with TRBJ2-5, with 10 bases lining up with TRBD1. This CDR3 has 15 residues. CDR1 and CDR2 (germline): LGHNA, YNFKEQ. The V and J ends lost 1 base and 3 bases, in that order; junction bases with no gene match: 2.

CDR3 sequence: CASNRGLRDQPQHF. The DNA of the CDR3 is TGTGCCAGTAACAGGGGGCTGAGGGATCAGCCCCAGCATTTT. The J gene is TRBJ1-5, the V gene TRBV19; 9 bases are a match to TRBD1. V trimming: 7 bases; J trimming: 5 bases; junction bases outside the gene matches: 6. The CDR3 totals 14 residues. Per the germline V gene, CDR1 is LNHDA and CDR2 is SQIVND (reference sequence).

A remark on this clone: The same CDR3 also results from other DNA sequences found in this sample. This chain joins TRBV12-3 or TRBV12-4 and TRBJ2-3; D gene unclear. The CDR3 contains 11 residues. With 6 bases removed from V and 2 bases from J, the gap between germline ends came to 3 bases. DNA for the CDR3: TGTGCCAGCAGCTTCACAGATACGCAGTATTTT. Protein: CASSFTDTQYF.

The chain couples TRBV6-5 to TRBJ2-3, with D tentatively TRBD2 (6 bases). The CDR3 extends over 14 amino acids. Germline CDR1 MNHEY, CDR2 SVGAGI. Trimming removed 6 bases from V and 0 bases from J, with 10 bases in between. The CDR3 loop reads CASRAGSSTDTQYF. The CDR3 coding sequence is TGTGCCAGCAGGGCGGGGTCCAGCACAGATACGCAGTATTTT.

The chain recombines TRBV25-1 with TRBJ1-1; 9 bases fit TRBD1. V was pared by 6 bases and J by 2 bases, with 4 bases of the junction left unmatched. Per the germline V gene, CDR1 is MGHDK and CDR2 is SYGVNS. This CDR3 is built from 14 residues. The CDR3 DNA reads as TGTGCCAGCAGCGGGACAGGGAAAAACACTGAAGCTTTCTTT. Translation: CASSGTGKNTEAFF.

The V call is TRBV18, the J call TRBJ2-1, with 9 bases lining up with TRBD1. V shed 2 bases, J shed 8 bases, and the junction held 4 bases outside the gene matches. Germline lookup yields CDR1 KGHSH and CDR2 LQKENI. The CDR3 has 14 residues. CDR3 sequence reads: CASSPGQGIDEQFF. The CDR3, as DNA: TGTGCCAGCTCACCAGGACAGGGGATCGATGAGCAGTTCTTC.

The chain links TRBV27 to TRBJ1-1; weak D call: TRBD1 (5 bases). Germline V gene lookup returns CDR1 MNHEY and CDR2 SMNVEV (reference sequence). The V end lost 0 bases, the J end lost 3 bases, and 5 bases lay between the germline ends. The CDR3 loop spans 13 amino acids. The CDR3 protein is CASSLSRDTEAFF. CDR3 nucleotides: TGTGCCAGCAGTTTATCCAGGGACACTGAAGCTTTCTTT.

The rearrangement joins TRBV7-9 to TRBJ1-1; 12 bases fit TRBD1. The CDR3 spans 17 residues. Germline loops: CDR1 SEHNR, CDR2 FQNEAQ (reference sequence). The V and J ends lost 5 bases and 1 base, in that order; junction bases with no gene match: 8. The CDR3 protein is CASSRGTGGAGNTEAFF. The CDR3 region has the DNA TGTGCCAGCAGCCGCGGGACAGGGGGCGCGGGGAACACTGAAGCTTTCTTT.

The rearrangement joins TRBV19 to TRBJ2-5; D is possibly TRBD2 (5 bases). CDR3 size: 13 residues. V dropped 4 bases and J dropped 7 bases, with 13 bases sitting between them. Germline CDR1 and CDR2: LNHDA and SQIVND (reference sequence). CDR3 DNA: TGTGCCAGTAGTACGAACCCCGGAGGGACCCAGTACTTC. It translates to CASSTNPGGTQYF.

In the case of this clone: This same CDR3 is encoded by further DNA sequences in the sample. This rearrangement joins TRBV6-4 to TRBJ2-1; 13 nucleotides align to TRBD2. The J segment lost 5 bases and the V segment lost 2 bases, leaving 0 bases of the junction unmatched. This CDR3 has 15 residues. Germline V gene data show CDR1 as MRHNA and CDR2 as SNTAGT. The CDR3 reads CASSDGTSGDNEQFF. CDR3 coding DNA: TGTGCCAGCAGTGACGGGACTAGCGGGGACAATGAGCAGTTCTTC.

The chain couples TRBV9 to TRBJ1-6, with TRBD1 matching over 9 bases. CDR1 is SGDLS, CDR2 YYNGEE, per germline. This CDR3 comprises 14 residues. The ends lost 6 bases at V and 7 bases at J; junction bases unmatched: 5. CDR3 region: CASTQGQGNSPLHF. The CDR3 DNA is TGTGCCAGCACCCAGGGACAGGGAAATTCACCCCTCCACTTT.

CDR3 loop: CATRRDRYTDTQYF. The CDR3 coding sequence is TGTGCCACCAGAAGGGACAGGTACACAGATACGCAGTATTTT. The chain employs TRBV24-1 and TRBJ2-3; TRBD1 aligns across 8 bases. The CDR3 covers 14 residues. Germline V lookup: CDR1 KGHDR, CDR2 SFDVKD. J was trimmed by 2 bases and V by 7 bases; bases with no gene match: 4.

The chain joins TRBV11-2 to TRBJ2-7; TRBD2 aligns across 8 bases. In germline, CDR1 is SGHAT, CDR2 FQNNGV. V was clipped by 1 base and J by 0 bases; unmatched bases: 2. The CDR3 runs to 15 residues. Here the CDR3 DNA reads TGTGCCAGCAGCTTAGCGAGCGGGAGCTCCTACGAGCAGTACTTC. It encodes CASSLASGSSYEQYF.